The present T cell receptor beta chain was sequenced within a study of long-term antiretroviral therapy in people with HIV. PBMC samples from each donor numbered at least one pre-ART and at least two post-ART. The assay, immunoSEQ v3.0, was run at survey level. Clones were sequenced by immunoSEQ multiplex PCR, and TCRdb holds only the in-frame ones, with some missing. The table lists about 18,000 clones, 79% of them singletons. Study outcomes and limitations: All blood samples came from the years 2004 to 2017, possibly under older ART regimens.

There are 14 residues in the CDR3. Germline V gives CDR1 LGHNA, CDR2 YSLEER. V lost 2 bases and J 7 bases, leaving 11 bases between the germline ends. In regard to this clone: Its antigen remains unidentified.

V and J are TRBV4-3 and TRBJ1-4, with D maybe TRBD1 (5 bases). Source: unsorted PBMCs, taken at the start of antiretroviral therapy, before treatment. The receptor's source is a young man with HIV. In DNA form, the CDR3 reads TGCGCCAGCAGCCAAACGCCCGGGGGTGAAAAACTGTTTTTT. Translation: CASSQTPGGEKLFF.